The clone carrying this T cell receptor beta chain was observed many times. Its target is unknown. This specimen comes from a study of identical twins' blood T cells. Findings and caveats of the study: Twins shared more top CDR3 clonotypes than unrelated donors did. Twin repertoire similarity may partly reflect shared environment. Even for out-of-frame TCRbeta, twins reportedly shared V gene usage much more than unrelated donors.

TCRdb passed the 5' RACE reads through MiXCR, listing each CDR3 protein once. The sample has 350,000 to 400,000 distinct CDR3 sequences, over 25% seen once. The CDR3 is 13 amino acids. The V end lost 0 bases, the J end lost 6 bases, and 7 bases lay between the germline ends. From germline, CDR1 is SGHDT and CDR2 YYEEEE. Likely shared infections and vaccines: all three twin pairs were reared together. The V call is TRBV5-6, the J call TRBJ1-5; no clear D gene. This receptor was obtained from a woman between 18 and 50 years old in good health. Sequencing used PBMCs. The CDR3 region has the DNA TGTGCCAGCAGCTTGGGAGCCAGTCAGCCCCAGCATTTT. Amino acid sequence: CASSLGASQPQHF.